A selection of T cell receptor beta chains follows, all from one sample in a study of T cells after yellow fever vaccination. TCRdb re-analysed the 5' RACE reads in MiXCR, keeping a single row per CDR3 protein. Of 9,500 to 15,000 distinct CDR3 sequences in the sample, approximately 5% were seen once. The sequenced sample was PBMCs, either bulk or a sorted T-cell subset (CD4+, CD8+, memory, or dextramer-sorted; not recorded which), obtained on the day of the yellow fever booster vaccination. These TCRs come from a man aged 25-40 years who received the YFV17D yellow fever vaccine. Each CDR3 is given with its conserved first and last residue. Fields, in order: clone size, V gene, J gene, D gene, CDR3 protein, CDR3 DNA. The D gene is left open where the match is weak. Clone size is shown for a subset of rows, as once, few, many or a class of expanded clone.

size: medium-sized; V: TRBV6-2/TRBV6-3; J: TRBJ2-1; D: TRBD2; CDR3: CASTRPRLAGLVNEQFF; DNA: TGTGCCAGCACCCGACCTCGACTAGCGGGATTGGTGAATGAGCAGTTCTTC
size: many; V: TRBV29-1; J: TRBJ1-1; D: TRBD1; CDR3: CSAQQGVAEAFF; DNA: TGCAGCGCTCAACAGGGGGTCGCTGAAGCTTTCTTT
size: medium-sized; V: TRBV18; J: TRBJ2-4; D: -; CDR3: CASSPDSGARRNIQYF; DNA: TGTGCCAGCTCACCGGACTCGGGGGCGCGAAGGAACATTCAGTACTTC
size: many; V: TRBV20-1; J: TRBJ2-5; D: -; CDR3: CSARQGETQYF; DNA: TGCAGTGCTAGGCAGGGGGAGACCCAGTACTTC
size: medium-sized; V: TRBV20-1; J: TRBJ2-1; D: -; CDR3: CSAQPTLSYNEQFF; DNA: TGCAGTGCACAGCCAACGCTTTCCTACAATGAGCAGTTCTTC
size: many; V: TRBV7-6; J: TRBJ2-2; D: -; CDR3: CASSLVPGRNTGELFF; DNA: TGTGCCAGCAGCTTAGTCCCGGGAAGAAACACCGGGGAGCTGTTTTTT
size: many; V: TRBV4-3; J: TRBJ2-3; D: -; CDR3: CASSRSGDETDTQYF; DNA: TGCGCCAGCAGCCGTAGCGGCGACGAGACAGATACGCAGTATTTT
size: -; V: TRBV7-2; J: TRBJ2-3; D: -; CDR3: CASSLLVIAADTQYF; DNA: TGTGCCAGCAGCTTATTGGTAATAGCGGCAGATACGCAGTATTTT
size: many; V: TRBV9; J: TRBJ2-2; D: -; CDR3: CASSVDRDAGELFF; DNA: TGTGCCAGCAGCGTAGATAGGGATGCCGGGGAGCTGTTTTTT
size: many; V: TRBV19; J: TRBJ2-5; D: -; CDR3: CASSWGEGETQYF; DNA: TGTGCCAGTAGTTGGGGGGAAGGGGAGACCCAGTACTTC
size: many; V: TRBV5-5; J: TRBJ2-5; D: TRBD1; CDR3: CASSRSRGPPETQYF; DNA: TGTGCCAGCAGCCGCTCCAGGGGGCCGCCAGAGACCCAGTACTTC
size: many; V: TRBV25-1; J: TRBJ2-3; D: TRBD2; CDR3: CASSEETSSDTQYF; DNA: TGTGCCAGCAGTGAAGAGACTAGCAGTGATACGCAGTATTTT
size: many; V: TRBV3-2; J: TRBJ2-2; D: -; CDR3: CASGFSNTGELFF; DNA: TGTGCCAGCGGGTTTTCGAACACCGGGGAGCTGTTTTTT
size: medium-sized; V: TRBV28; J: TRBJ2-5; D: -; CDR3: CASSLGTQHETQYF; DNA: TGTGCCAGCAGTTTGGGGACTCAGCACGAGACCCAGTACTTC
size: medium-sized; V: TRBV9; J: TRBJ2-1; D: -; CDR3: CASSPGTHNEQFF; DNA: TGTGCCAGCTCCCCCGGGACCCACAATGAGCAGTTCTTC